This T cell receptor (beta chain) was found in a study of T cell clonotyping in hematopoietic cell transplantation. Study-wide context: Pretransplant recipient samples were taken after cytoreduction.

Time point here: recipient sample about 28 days before transplant, after cytoreduction. The V segment lost 4 bases and the J segment 5 bases; nucleotides outside the gene matches: 5. The germline CDR1 and CDR2 sequences are SGHTA and FQGNSA. This CDR3 is built from 16 residues. Sequencing was performed with immunoSEQ multiplex PCR; in TCRdb, only in-frame clones are kept and a portion is missing. The sample has approximately 41,000 clones, 85% seen once. As for this clone: Its antigen is as yet unknown.

Overall study findings and caveats: At the given depth, recipient repertoires were over 95% de novo clonotypes. Recipient TCR diversity dropped after transplant; expanded clonotypes rose from day 30 to 180.

The sequences come from peripheral blood mononuclear cells, collected before stem cell transplant. The chain couples TRBV7-2 to TRBJ2-7, with 16 bases fitting TRBD2. The TCR sequence derives from a man aged 55 to 70 with acute myeloid leukemia. Some clones in this sample may be carry-over from other donors' samples. The CDR3 DNA reads TGTGCCAGCAGCTGGAGAGGGACTAGCGGGGGGGACGAGCAGTACTTC. Translating it yields CASSWRGTSGGDEQYF.